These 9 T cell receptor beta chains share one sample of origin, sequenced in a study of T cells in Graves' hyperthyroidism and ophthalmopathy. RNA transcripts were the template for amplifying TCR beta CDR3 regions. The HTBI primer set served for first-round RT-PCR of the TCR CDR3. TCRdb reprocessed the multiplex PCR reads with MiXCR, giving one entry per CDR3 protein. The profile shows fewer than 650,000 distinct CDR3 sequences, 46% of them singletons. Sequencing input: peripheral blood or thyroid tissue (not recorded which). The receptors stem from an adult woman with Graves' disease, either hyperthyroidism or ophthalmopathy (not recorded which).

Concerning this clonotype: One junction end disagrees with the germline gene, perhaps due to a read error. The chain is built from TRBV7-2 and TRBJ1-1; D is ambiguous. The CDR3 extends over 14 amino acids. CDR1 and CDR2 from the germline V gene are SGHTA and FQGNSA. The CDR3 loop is CASSEDGRNTEAFF. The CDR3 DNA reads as TGCGCCAGCAGCGAAGACGGGAGGAACACTGAAGCTTTCTTT.

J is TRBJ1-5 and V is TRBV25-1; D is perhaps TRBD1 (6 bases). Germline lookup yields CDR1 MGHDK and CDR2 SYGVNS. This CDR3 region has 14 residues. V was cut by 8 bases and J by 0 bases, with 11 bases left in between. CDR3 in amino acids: CASGGTPSNQPQHF. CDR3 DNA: TGTGCCAGCGGCGGGACACCTAGCAATCAGCCCCAGCATTTT.

The CDR3 bases are TGTGCCAGCAGCTTGCTGGGGGGCCACGAGCAGTACTTC. The encoded protein is CASSLLGGHEQYF. The rearrangement links TRBV7-6 to TRBJ2-7; possibly TRBD1 or TRBD2 for D (6 bases each). The germline gives CDR1 SGHVS, CDR2 FNYEAQ. The CDR3 extends over 13 amino acids. The V end was cut by 3 bases, the J end by 5 bases, with 11 bases between.

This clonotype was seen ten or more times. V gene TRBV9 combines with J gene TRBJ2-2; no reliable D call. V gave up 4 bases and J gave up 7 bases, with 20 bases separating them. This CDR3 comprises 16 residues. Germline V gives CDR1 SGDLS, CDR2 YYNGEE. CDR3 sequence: CASSPSETITYGELFF. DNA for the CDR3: TGTGCCAGCAGCCCATCCGAGACAATAACGTACGGGGAGCTGTTTTTT.

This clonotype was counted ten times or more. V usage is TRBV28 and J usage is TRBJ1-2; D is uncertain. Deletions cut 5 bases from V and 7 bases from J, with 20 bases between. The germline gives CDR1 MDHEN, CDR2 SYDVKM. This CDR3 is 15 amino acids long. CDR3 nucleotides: TGTGCCAGCAGTCGCCTCTTTCGGAGTGAGGGTGGCTACACCTTC. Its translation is CASSRLFRSEGGYTF.

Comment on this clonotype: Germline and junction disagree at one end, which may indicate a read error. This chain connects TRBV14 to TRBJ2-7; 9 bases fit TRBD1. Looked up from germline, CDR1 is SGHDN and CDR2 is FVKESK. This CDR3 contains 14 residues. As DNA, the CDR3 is TGTGCCAGCAGCCCAGGGACAGGGAGTTACGGGCAGTACTTC. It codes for CASSPGTGSYGQYF.

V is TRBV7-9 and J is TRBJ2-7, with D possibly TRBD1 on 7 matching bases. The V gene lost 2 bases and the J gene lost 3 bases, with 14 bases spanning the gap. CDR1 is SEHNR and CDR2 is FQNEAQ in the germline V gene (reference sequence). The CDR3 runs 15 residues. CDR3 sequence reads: CASSLRGQGGYEQYF. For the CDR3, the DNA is TGTGCCAGCAGCTTACGAGGGCAGGGGGGCTACGAGCAGTACTTC. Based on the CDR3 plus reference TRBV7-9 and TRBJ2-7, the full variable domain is DTGVSQNPRHKITKRGQNVTFRCDPISEHNRLYWYRQTLGQGPEFLTYFQNEAQLEKSRLLSDRFSAERPKGSFSTLEIQRTEQGDSAMYLCASSLRGQGGYEQYFGPGTRLTVT.

The CDR3 nucleotides are TGCAGTGCTAGTGGGGGGGCGAGTGAAAAACTGTTTTTT. The encoded protein is CSASGGASEKLFF. The chain has TRBV20-1 and TRBJ1-4, with D perhaps TRBD1 (6 bases). Trimming shortened V by 3 bases and J by 7 bases, and 12 bases separated the two germline ends. The CDR3 has 13 residues. CDR1 and CDR2 (germline): DFQATT, SNEGSKA (reference sequence).

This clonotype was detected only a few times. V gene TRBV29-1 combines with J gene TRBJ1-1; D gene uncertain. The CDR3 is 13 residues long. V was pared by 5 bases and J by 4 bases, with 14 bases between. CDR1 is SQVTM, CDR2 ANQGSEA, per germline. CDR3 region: CSVSPQMGTEAFF. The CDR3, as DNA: TGCAGCGTTTCCCCACAAATGGGCACTGAAGCTTTCTTT.